This entry is about one TCR beta chain. Its antigen is undetermined. The data were obtained in a study of shared clonotypes between healthy human individuals. Cells designated naive CD8 were CD45RO-negative and were positively selected for CCR7, with terminally differentiated effector memory CD45RA+ cells excluded. The donor population consisted of healthy HIV-negative adults with no recent acute infections or vaccinations. Whole-study results and caveats: A handful of donors held approximately 4.5% of naive CD4 clonotypes in common. In contrast to clonotypes shared by all four donors, non-shared clonotypes had lower generation probabilities.

Per the authors' pipeline: Owing to the provision of junction-only sequences devoid of quality scores by immunoSEQ, filtering differed. Method: immunoSEQ multiplex PCR; TCRdb's copy keeps in-frame clones and lacks some. V and J calls and clone size are as listed in that table; D and trimming were resolved from the DNA. Among about 2.1 million clones, about 93% were seen once, and the ten largest hold under 2%. From germline, CDR1 is SGDLS and CDR2 YYNGEE. The CDR3 totals 13 residues. V lost 4 bases, J lost 5 bases, and 12 bases lay in between. This sequence joins TRBV9 and TRBJ2-5, with a weak D call TRBD1 (6 bases). This clonotype was obtained from a man younger than 30 in good health. Some clones in this sample may be carry-over from other donors' samples. The sample consisted of naive CD8+ T cells from PBMCs. The CDR3 nucleotides are TGTGCCAGCAGCACACAGGGAAAGGAGACCCAGTACTTC. Its protein is CASSTQGKETQYF. The whole variable domain, filled in from reference TRBV9 and TRBJ2-5, reads DSGVTQTPKHLITATGQRVTLRCSPRSGDLSVYWYQQSLDQGLQFLIQYYNGEERAKGNILERFSAQQFPDLHSELNLSSLELGDSALYFCASSTQGKETQYFGPGTRLLVL.